This T cell receptor beta chain stems from a study of siplizumab effects on memory and regulatory T cells. The study, taken as a whole, reports: There appeared to be greater diversity in naive T cells than in memory cells, and naive T cells seemed major contributors to the alloresponse. No assignable naive or memory phenotype existed for roughly 80-96% of proliferating CD4+ or CD8+ clones. Siplizumab significantly brought down the alloreactive sequences that trace back to unstimulated CD4+ memory cells.

The CDR3 has 16 amino acids. Between the trimmed V and J ends, which lost 1 base and 1 base, there was a span of 10 bases. The germline V gene has CDR1 SGHTA and CDR2 FQGTGA. Worth noting for this clone: Its specificity is unknown.

The repertoire was sequenced with immunoSEQ multiplex PCR; TCRdb's copy has only in-frame clones and lacks some. Here the sample spans some 100,000 clones, about 95% being singletons. The clonotype was recovered from a human donor in good health. Material: Tregs sorted from blood. This sequence joins TRBV7-3 and TRBJ2-2; no clear D gene. In DNA, the CDR3 is TGTGCCAGCAGCTTAAATGTGTGGGAGAACACCGGGGAGCTGTTTTTT. Its translation is CASSLNVWENTGELFF.